The clone carrying this T cell receptor (beta chain) was seen only once. The germline V gene has CDR1 SGHVS and CDR2 FQNEAQ. CDR3 length: 13 amino acids. V was cut by 4 bases and J by 14 bases, with 15 bases left in between. Under the authors' procedure: From reference gene primer amplification, estimates of nucleated cell counts were derived. Repertoires were generated with immunoSEQ multiplex PCR, while TCRdb's copy carries only in-frame clones and drops some. Clone size and V and J calls were adopted from that table, with D and trimming inferred from the DNA. The data show fewer than 55,000 clones, roughly 87% seen once. This specimen belongs to a study of blood T cell repertoires in COVID-19. Study in general: COVID-19 samples from acute and convalescent phases originated in the United States, Italy and Spain. From T cells, B-cell-depleted T cells, or PBMCs came the material, which was cDNA or gDNA.

The TCR was taken from a man aged 45-65 years with active COVID-19. The chain is built from TRBV7-8 and TRBJ1-6; D is perhaps TRBD1 (6 bases). Material: peripheral blood. CDR3 sequence reads: CASSSRQALTLHF. The CDR3 DNA reads as TGTGCCAGCAGCTCCAGACAGGCCTTAACCCTCCACTTT.